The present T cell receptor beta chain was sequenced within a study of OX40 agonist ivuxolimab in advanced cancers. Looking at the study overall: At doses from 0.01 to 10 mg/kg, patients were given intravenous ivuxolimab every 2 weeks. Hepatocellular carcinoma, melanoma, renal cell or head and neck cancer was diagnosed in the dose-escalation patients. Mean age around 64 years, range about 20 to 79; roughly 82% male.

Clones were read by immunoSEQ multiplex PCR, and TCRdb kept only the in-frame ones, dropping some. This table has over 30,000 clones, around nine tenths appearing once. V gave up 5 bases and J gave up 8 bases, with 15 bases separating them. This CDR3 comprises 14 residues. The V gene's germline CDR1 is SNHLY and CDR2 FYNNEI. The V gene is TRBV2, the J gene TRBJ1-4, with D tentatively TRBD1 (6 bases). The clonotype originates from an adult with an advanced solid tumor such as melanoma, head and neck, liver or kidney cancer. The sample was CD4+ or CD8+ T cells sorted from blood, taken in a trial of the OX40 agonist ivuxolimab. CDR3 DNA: TGTGCCAGCAGTTGGACAGTCGGAGAGGAAAAACTGTTTTTT. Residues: CASSWTVGEEKLFF.